These 17 T cell receptor beta chains originate from one sample sequenced in a study of T cells of healthy individuals. One entry per CDR3 protein results from TCRdb running MiXCR on the 5' RACE reads. Of 55,000 to 65,000 distinct CDR3 sequences listed, roughly 16% were seen once; the top ten hold around 5.1%. These receptors were obtained from a human donor in good health.

There are a few counts of this clonotype. The V gene is TRBV19, the J gene TRBJ2-5, with a tentative D call TRBD2 (6 bases). The CDR3 totals 12 residues. V lost 7 bases, J lost 5 bases, and 11 bases lay in between. Germline CDR1 reads LNHDA; CDR2 reads SQIVND (reference sequence). CDR3 in DNA: TGTGCCAGTAAGGCAGGGAGGGAGACCCAGTACTTC. Translating it yields CASKAGRETQYF.

J is TRBJ2-7 and V is TRBV13; D not certain. V was clipped by 4 bases and J by 2 bases, with 3 bases between them. The CDR3 contains 11 residues. Looked up from germline, CDR1 is PRHDT and CDR2 is FYEKMQ (reference sequence). CDR3: CASSSTYEQYF. DNA of the CDR3: TGTGCCAGCAGCTCCACCTACGAGCAGTACTTC.

This clonotype was counted at least ten times. The chain recombines TRBV11-2 with TRBJ2-2; weak D call: TRBD2 (6 bases). V lost 8 bases and J 1 base, leaving 17 bases between the germline ends. Germline assignment: CDR1 SGHAT and CDR2 FQNNGV. The CDR3 totals 16 residues. CDR3 nucleotide sequence: TGTGCCAGCCAGTTCGGGGGATGGATGAACACCGGGGAGCTGTTTTTT. Protein product: CASQFGGWMNTGELFF. Complete variable domain (other parts from reference TRBV11-2 and TRBJ2-2): EAGVAQSPRYKIIEKRQSVAFWCNPISGHATLYWYQQILGQGPKLLIQFQNNGVVDDSQLPKDRFSAERLKGVDSTLKIQPAKLEDSAVYLCASQFGGWMNTGELFFGEGSRLTVL.

This clonotype was seen a few times. This rearrangement joins TRBV25-1 to TRBJ2-7; a weak D match, TRBD2 (6 bases). The V gene lost 3 bases and the J gene lost 7 bases, with 19 bases spanning the gap. Germline V gives CDR1 MGHDK, CDR2 SYGVNS. There are 15 residues in the CDR3. The CDR3 DNA reads TGTGCCAGCAGTGAGACAAGCGGGTCCACGATGGAGCAGTACTTC. Protein sequence: CASSETSGSTMEQYF.

This clonotype was picked up a small number of times. This sequence joins TRBV14 and TRBJ2-5, with D possibly TRBD2 on 6 matching bases. Trimming stripped 4 bases from V and 2 bases from J, with 17 bases between. The CDR3 extends over 16 amino acids. Per germline, CDR1 SGHDN and CDR2 FVKESK. The CDR3 DNA reads as TGTGCCAGCAGCCTCTTAACCGGGGGTCATCAAGAGACCCAGTACTTC. It translates to CASSLLTGGHQETQYF.

This chain joins TRBV29-1 and TRBJ1-2; perhaps TRBD1 as D (5 bases). Germline CDR1 reads SQVTM; CDR2 reads ANQGSEA. The CDR3 totals 11 residues. The germline V and J ends were trimmed by 4 bases and 6 bases, with 9 bases remaining between them. The CDR3 loop is CSVGGTNGYTF. The CDR3 DNA reads TGCAGCGTTGGCGGGACGAATGGCTACACCTTC.

In DNA form, the CDR3 reads TGTGCCAGCCACAAAAGGCAGGGGGCCTACGAGCAGTACTTC. It codes for CASHKRQGAYEQYF. This chain connects TRBV6-5 to TRBJ2-7; 7 bases agree with TRBD1. Unmatched junction bases numbered 9, after V lost 8 bases and J lost 2 bases. This CDR3 comprises 14 residues. In germline, CDR1 is MNHEY, CDR2 SVGAGI.

At least ten counts were recorded for this clonotype. The V gene is TRBV7-2, the J gene TRBJ2-7, with D perhaps TRBD1 (5 bases). Germline CDR1 and CDR2: SGHTA and FQGNSA. The V gene lost 5 bases and the J gene lost 11 bases, with 16 bases spanning the gap. There are 12 residues in the CDR3. The CDR3, as DNA: TGTGCCAGCAGCATAGACAGTTCTTCGAAGTACTTC. Protein sequence: CASSIDSSSKYF.

This clonotype was detected ten times or more. The chain employs TRBV27 and TRBJ1-1, with D tentatively TRBD1 (6 bases). Germline assignment: CDR1 MNHEY and CDR2 SMNVEV (reference sequence). This CDR3 has 14 amino acids. V was clipped by 5 bases and J by 1 base, with 11 bases between them. CDR3 sequence reads: CASSITTGNTEAFF. As DNA, the CDR3 is TGTGCCAGCAGTATCACGACAGGGAACACTGAAGCTTTCTTT.

V usage is TRBV25-1 and J usage is TRBJ2-6; D unresolved. Per germline, CDR1 MGHDK and CDR2 SYGVNS. This CDR3 has 16 amino acids. V shed 4 bases and J shed 0 bases, with 10 bases lying between them. The DNA for the CDR3 is TGTGCCAGCAGTGGGCAGACCGACTCTGGGGCCAACGTCCTGACTTTC. Protein sequence: CASSGQTDSGANVLTF. Filled out from reference TRBV25-1 and TRBJ2-6, the complete variable domain reads EADIYQTPRYLVIGTGKKITLECSQTMGHDKMYWYQQDPGMELHLIHYSYGVNSTEKGDLSSESTVSRIRTEHFPLTLESARPSHTSQYLCASSGQTDSGANVLTFGAGSRLTVL.

This clonotype was seen ten or more times. The V gene is TRBV9, the J gene TRBJ2-1; TRBD2 matches 7 bases. Germline V gene lookup returns CDR1 SGDLS and CDR2 YYNGEE. The CDR3 totals 17 residues. V lost 0 bases to trimming and J lost 5 bases; unmatched junction nucleotides: 11. CDR3 coding DNA: TGTGCCAGCAGCGTAGTTGGGGCGGGAGCGGTTAACAATGAGCAGTTCTTC. It is translated as CASSVVGAGAVNNEQFF.

This clonotype was found a few times. The chain employs TRBV12-3 or TRBV12-4 and TRBJ2-1; D not resolved. CDR3 length equals 14 residues. V dropped 4 bases and J dropped 9 bases, with 16 bases sitting between them. CDR3 nucleotides: TGTGCCAGCAGTTCTCGAGGACCCTCCAGTGAGCAGTTCTTC. The encoded protein is CASSSRGPSSEQFF.

This clonotype was detected many times. At one of its ends the junction is not consistent with the germline gene, which may arise from a read error. The V call is TRBV4-3, the J call TRBJ2-3; TRBD2 agrees at 11 bases. The germline V gene encodes CDR1 LGHNA and CDR2 YSLEER. The CDR3 totals 16 residues. The CDR3, as DNA: TGCGCCTGCAGCCAAGATCTAGCGGGAGGCCCAGATACGCAGTATTTT. Protein sequence: CACSQDLAGGPDTQYF.

This clonotype was detected a few times. Here the CDR3 reads CASSQTGTGGLNTGELFF. DNA for the CDR3: TGTGCCAGCAGCCAAACCGGGACAGGGGGCCTGAACACCGGGGAGCTGTTTTTT. This sequence joins TRBV14 and TRBJ2-2; 12 bases line up with TRBD1. CDR3 length: 18 residues. The germline CDR1 and CDR2 sequences are SGHDN and FVKESK. V shed 2 bases and J 1 base; nucleotides not matched to a gene: 5.

In its sample, this clonotype was seen many times. The chain combines TRBV4-2 with TRBJ2-7, with unresolved D. This CDR3 has 13 amino acids. Germline V gives CDR1 LGHNA, CDR2 YNFKEQ. V dropped 1 base and J dropped 5 bases, with 9 bases sitting between them. CDR3 residues: CASSQVVVDEQYF. The CDR3 coding sequence is TGTGCCAGCAGCCAAGTAGTCGTCGACGAGCAGTACTTC.

This chain connects TRBV7-9 to TRBJ2-7; D unclear. This CDR3 contains 16 residues. CDR1 and CDR2 from the germline V gene are SEHNR and FQNEAQ (reference sequence). Trimming stripped 4 bases from V and 3 bases from J, with 19 bases between. The CDR3 here is CASSYDPAPLFYEQYF. The CDR3 coding sequence is TGTGCCAGCAGCTACGATCCGGCCCCCCTTTTCTACGAGCAGTACTTC.

In this sample, this clonotype turned up once. Germline and junction disagree at one end, which may indicate a read error. J is TRBJ2-5 and V is TRBV6-2 or TRBV6-3; D is perhaps TRBD1 (5 bases). CDR1 and CDR2 (germline): MNHEY, SVGEGT. CDR3 length equals 13 residues. The CDR3 sequence is CASNGADQEPQYF. The DNA of the CDR3 is TGTGCCAGCAATGGGGCTGATCAAGAGCCCCAGTACTTC.